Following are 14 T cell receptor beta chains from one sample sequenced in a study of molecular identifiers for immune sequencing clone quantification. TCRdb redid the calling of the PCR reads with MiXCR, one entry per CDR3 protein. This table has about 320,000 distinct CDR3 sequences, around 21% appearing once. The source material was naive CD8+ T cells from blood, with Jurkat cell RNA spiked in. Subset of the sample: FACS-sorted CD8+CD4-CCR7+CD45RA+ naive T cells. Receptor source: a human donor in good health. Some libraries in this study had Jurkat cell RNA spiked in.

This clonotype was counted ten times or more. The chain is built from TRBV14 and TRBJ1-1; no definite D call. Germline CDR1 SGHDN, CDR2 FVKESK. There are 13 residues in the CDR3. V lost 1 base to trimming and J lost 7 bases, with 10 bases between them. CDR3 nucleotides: TGTGCCAGCAGCCAAGTGGGCCGGAATGAAGCTTTCTTT. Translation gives CASSQVGRNEAFF.

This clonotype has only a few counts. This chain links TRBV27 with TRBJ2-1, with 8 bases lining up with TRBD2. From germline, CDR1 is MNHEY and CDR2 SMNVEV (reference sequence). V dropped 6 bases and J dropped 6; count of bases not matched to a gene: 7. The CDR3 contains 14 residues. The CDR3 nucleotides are TGTGCCAGCAGCCCAGGACTAGCCATCAATGAGCAGTTCTTC. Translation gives CASSPGLAINEQFF.

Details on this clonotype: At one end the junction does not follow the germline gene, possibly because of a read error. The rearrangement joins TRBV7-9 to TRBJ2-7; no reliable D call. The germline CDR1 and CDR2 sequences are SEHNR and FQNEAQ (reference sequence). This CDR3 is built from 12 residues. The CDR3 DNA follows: TGTGCCTGCAGCCTAGGTCCCGGGGAGCAGTACTTC. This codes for CACSLGPGEQYF.

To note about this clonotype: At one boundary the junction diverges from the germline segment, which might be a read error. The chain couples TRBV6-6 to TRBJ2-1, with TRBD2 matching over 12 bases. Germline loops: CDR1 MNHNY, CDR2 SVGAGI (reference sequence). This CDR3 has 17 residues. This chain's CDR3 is CASSPRTSGTTYNEQLF. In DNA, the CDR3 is TGTGCCAGCAGTCCCCGGACTAGCGGGACTACCTACAATGAGCAGCTCTTC.

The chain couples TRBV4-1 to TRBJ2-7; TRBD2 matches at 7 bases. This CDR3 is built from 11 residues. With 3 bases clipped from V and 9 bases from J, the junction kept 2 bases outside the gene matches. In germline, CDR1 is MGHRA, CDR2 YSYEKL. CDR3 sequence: CASSQPGGQYF. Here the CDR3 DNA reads TGCGCCAGCAGCCAGCCGGGAGGGCAGTACTTC.

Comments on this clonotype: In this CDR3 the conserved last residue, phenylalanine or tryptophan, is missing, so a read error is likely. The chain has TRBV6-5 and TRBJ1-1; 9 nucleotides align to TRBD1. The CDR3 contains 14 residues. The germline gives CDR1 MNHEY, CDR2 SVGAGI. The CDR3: CVSSHTGGMGEAFL. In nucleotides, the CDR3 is TGTGTCAGCAGTCACACAGGGGGCATGGGTGAAGCTTTCCTT.

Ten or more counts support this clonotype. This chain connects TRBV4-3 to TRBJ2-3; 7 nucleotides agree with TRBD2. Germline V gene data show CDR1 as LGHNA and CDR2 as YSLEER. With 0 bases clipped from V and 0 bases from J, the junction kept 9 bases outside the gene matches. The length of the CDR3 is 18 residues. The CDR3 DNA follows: TGCGCCAGCAGCCAAGAGTCTAGCGGATACTCTAGCACAGATACGCAGTATTTT. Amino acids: CASSQESSGYSSTDTQYF.

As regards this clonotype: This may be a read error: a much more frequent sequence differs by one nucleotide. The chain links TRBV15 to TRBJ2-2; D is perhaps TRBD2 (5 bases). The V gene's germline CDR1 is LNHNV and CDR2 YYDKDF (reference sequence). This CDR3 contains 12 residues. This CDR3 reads CATSTNTGELVF. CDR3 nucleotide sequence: TGTGCCACCAGCACAAACACCGGGGAGCTGGTTTTT.

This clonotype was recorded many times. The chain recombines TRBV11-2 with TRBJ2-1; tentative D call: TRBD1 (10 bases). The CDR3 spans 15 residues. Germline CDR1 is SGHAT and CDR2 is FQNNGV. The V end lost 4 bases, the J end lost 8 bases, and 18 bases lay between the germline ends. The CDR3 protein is CASSSTGGGGDEQFF. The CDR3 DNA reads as TGTGCCAGCAGCTCGACAGGGGGCGGGGGGGATGAGCAGTTCTTC.

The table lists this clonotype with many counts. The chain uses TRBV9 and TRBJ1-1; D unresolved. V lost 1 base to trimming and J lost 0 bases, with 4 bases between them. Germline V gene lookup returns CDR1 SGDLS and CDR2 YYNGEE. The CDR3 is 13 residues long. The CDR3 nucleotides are TGTGCCAGCAGCGTACTTTTGAACACTGAAGCTTTCTTT. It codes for CASSVLLNTEAFF.

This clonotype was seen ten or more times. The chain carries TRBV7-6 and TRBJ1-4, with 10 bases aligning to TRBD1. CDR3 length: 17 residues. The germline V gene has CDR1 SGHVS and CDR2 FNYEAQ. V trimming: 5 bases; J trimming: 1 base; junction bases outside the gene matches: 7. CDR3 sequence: CASSPGTGVLTNEKLFF. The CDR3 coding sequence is TGTGCCAGCAGCCCCGGGACAGGGGTTTTAACTAATGAAAAACTGTTTTTT. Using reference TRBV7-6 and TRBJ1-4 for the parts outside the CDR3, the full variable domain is GAGVSQSPRYKVTKRGQDVALRCDPISGHVSLYWYRQALGQGPEFLTYFNYEAQQDKSGLPNDRFSAERPEGSISTLTIQRTEQRDSAMYRCASSPGTGVLTNEKLFFGSGTQLSVL.

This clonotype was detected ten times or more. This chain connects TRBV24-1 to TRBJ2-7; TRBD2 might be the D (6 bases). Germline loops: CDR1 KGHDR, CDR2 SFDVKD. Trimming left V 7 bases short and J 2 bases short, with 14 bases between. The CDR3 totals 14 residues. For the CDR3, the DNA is TGTGCCACCAGGGCCAGCGGGCGAACCTACGAGCAGTACTTC. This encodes CATRASGRTYEQYF.

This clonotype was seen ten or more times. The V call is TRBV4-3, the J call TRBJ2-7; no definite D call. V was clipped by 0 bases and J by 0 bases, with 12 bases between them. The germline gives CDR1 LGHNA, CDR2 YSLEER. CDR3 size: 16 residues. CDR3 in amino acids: CASSQEPEIRSYEQYF. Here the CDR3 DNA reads TGCGCCAGCAGCCAAGAACCGGAGATTCGCTCCTACGAGCAGTACTTC.

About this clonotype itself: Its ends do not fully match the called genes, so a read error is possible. CDR3 sequence (DNA): TGTGCCAGCAGCTTAGACCCCGGTATCGGGGAGCTGTGTTTT. Amino acid sequence: CASSLDPGIGELCF. The chain has TRBV7-9 and TRBJ2-2; D may be TRBD2 (5 bases). This CDR3 has 14 residues. Per germline, CDR1 SEHNR and CDR2 FQNEAQ (reference sequence).